This TCR beta chain was observed in a study of cytomegalovirus exposure and HLA in healthy donors. Turning to the study itself: Drawn from HLA-typed donors, some 80 million unique TCRs were held in an early data release. Most donors, less than 85% of a few hundred genotyped, fell in the Caucasian-associated ancestry cluster. Study-level results: Roughly uniform depth of sequencing across donors was assumed in presence/absence analyses.

Concerning this clone itself: Antigen: not known.

This CDR3 comprises 14 residues. Trimming cost V 2 bases and J 3 bases; bases outside gene matches: 2. The V gene's germline CDR1 is MDHEN and CDR2 SYDVKM. PCR employed 60 Vbeta and 13 Jbeta primers. The assay was immunoSEQ multiplex PCR, and TCRdb's table has in-frame clones only and misses some. The table lists approximately 150,000 clones, roughly 80% of them singletons. The specimen was PBMCs. The chain has TRBV28 and TRBJ2-3; 7 nucleotides line up with TRBD2. This clonotype originated in a man aged 25-45 years in good health and CMV-seropositive. This CDR3 is CASSLGGGTDTQYF. DNA of the CDR3: TGTGCCAGCAGTTTAGGGGGGGGGACAGATACGCAGTATTTT. Variable domain in full (rest from reference TRBV28 and TRBJ2-3): DVKVTQSSRYLVKRTGEKVFLECVQDMDHENMFWYRQDPGLGLRLIYFSYDVKMKEKGDIPEGYSVSREKKERFSLILESASTNQTSMYLCASSLGGGTDTQYFGPGTRLTVL.